One sample yielded the 26 T cell receptor beta chains listed below, sequenced in a study of T cell clones after liver transplantation. Assay used: immunoSEQ multiplex PCR; TCRdb lists only in-frame clones, some missing. The data show about 75,000 clones, 84% seen once. Sequenced material: CD4+ T cells from blood, taken around 50 months after liver transplant. The receptor set was obtained from a human patient who received a liver transplant. A subset of T cells may come from the graft donor.

The rearrangement joins TRBV4-2 to TRBJ1-2; TRBD1 matches 7 bases. This CDR3 is built from 17 residues. The V gene's germline CDR1 is LGHNA and CDR2 YNFKEQ. Trimming removed 5 bases from V and 5 bases from J; junction bases left unmatched: 17. The CDR3 DNA is TGTGCCAGCAGCGGAGATCATACCCCAGGGGGGTCTTATGGCTACACCTTC. Translated, it gives CASSGDHTPGGSYGYTF.

V and J are TRBV12-5 and TRBJ2-7; no definite D call. The CDR3 length is 14 residues. Trimming shortened V by 2 bases and J by 3 bases, and 11 bases separated the two germline ends. CDR1 and CDR2 from the germline V gene are LGHNT and FRNRAP. CDR3 protein: CASGLRGPDYEQYF. CDR3 DNA: TGTGCTAGTGGTTTGCGTGGACCCGACTACGAGCAGTACTTC.

This clone has more than one count but fewer than ten. The chain uses TRBV6-1 and TRBJ2-2; a weak D match, TRBD2 (6 bases). Deletions cut 1 base from V and 5 bases from J, with 11 bases between. The CDR3 loop spans 15 amino acids. Germline V lookup: CDR1 MNHNS, CDR2 SASEGT. The CDR3 sequence: CASSEGRAGTGELFF. Written as DNA, the CDR3 is TGTGCCAGCAGTGAAGGGAGGGCCGGAACCGGGGAGCTGTTTTTT.

J is TRBJ1-2 and V is TRBV5-1; TRBD1 agrees at 7 bases. Germline lookup yields CDR1 SGHRS and CDR2 YFSETQ. V was pared by 5 bases and J by 4 bases, with 11 bases of the junction left unmatched. This CDR3 has 15 amino acids. The CDR3 DNA is TGCGCCAGCAGACCCACAGGGGATACTTCCTATGGCTACACCTTC. Translation gives CASRPTGDTSYGYTF.

The CDR3 nucleotides are TGTGCCAGCAGCCGGGGACAGGGGGCGTGGGTGGATACGCAGTATTTT. Amino acid sequence: CASSRGQGAWVDTQYF. The rearrangement joins TRBV7-2 to TRBJ2-3; 12 positions match TRBD1. CDR1 is SGHTA and CDR2 is FQGNSA in the germline V gene. J gave up 6 bases and V 5 bases, and 9 bases lay outside the gene matches. The CDR3 length is 16 residues. Based on the CDR3 plus reference TRBV7-2 and TRBJ2-3, the full variable domain is GAGVSQSPSNKVTEKGKDVELRCDPISGHTALYWYRQSLGQGLEFLIYFQGNSAPDKSGLPSDRFSAERTGGSVSTLTIQRTQQEDSAVYLCASSRGQGAWVDTQYFGPGTRLTVL.

The chain recombines TRBV27 with TRBJ2-1, with a possible D match to TRBD2 (6 bases). CDR1 MNHEY and CDR2 SMNVEV come from the germline V gene (reference sequence). V lost 7 bases, J lost 4 bases, and 17 bases lay in between. This CDR3 is built from 15 residues. Here the CDR3 DNA reads TGTGCCAGCAAGGAGGGTTCAAGAAATTACAATGAGCAGTTCTTC. Residues: CASKEGSRNYNEQFF.

The chain uses TRBV5-1 and TRBJ2-2; tentatively, D is TRBD1 (6 bases). The CDR3 runs 14 residues. Germline CDR1 and CDR2: SGHRS and YFSETQ. Deletions cut 4 bases from V and 6 bases from J, with 13 bases between. CDR3 coding DNA: TGCGCCAGCAGCAGAACAGGGATGCCCGGGGAGCTGTTTTTT. Protein sequence: CASSRTGMPGELFF.

The chain has TRBV28 and TRBJ2-4, with 8 bases that match TRBD2. The CDR3 spans 14 residues. Trimming took 8 bases from V and 3 from J; bases not matched to a gene: 6. Germline CDR1 is MDHEN and CDR2 is SYDVKM. The CDR3 coding sequence is TGTGCCAGCCTTAGCGGGGCTGACAAAAACATTCAGTACTTC. Translated, it gives CASLSGADKNIQYF.

The chain has TRBV6-1 and TRBJ1-1; TRBD1 agrees at 7 bases. Germline V CDR1 and CDR2: MNHNS, SASEGT. V lost 4 bases, J lost 2 bases, and 7 bases stayed unmatched. The CDR3 is 15 residues long. DNA of the CDR3: TGTGCCAGCAGTGGTGCCGGGACAGTAAACACTGAAGCTTTCTTT. It specifies CASSGAGTVNTEAFF.

This chain connects TRBV28 to TRBJ2-3, with 7 positions matching TRBD2. Trimming cost V 1 base and J 5 bases; bases outside gene matches: 9. Germline loops: CDR1 MDHEN, CDR2 SYDVKM. The CDR3 totals 16 residues. CDR3 residues: CASSLSGGGQRDTQYF. As DNA, the CDR3 is TGTGCCAGCAGTTTATCCGGGGGAGGGCAAAGAGATACGCAGTATTTT.

The chain combines TRBV9 with TRBJ1-2, with 10 bases matching TRBD1. Trimming cost V 1 base and J 6 bases; bases outside gene matches: 3. The CDR3 totals 14 residues. Germline loops: CDR1 SGDLS, CDR2 YYNGEE. CDR3: CASSVQGTGDGYTF. In DNA, the CDR3 is TGTGCCAGCAGCGTACAAGGGACAGGGGATGGCTACACCTTC.

This clone appeared a single time. This rearrangement joins TRBV11-2 to TRBJ2-7; 7 nucleotides agree with TRBD1. The CDR3 is made up of 14 amino acids. The ends lost 3 bases at V and 5 bases at J; junction bases unmatched: 7. Germline CDR1 and CDR2: SGHAT and FQNNGV. The CDR3 is CASSFRDRDHEQYF. The CDR3 nucleotides read TGTGCCAGCAGCTTCCGAGACAGGGACCACGAGCAGTACTTC. The whole variable domain, filled in from reference TRBV11-2 and TRBJ2-7, reads EAGVAQSPRYKIIEKRQSVAFWCNPISGHATLYWYQQILGQGPKLLIQFQNNGVVDDSQLPKDRFSAERLKGVDSTLKIQPAKLEDSAVYLCASSFRDRDHEQYFGPGTRLTVT.

The chain employs TRBV5-8 and TRBJ1-2; no reliable D call. The CDR3 runs 15 residues. From germline, CDR1 is SGHTS and CDR2 YDEGEE. Trimming took 3 bases from V and 4 from J, leaving 16 bases between them. CDR3 sequence: CASSSIGSIRYGYTF. The CDR3 DNA reads as TGTGCCAGCAGCTCGATAGGGTCCATACGCTATGGCTACACCTTC.

The CDR3 nucleotides are TGCGCCAGCATCCCGACAGACCCCAATCAGCCCCAGCATTTT. Protein product: CASIPTDPNQPQHF. The chain has TRBV23-1 and TRBJ1-5, with D possibly TRBD1 on 5 matching bases. TRBV23-1 is an ORF, with its function uncertain. V was trimmed by 7 bases and J by 3 bases, leaving 13 bases between them. CDR3 length equals 14 residues.

CDR3 region: CASSLSVGAYEQYF. The CDR3 nucleotides are TGCGCCAGCAGCTTGAGTGTGGGGGCCTACGAGCAGTACTTC. The chain employs TRBV5-1 and TRBJ2-7, with D possibly called TRBD1 or TRBD2 (5 bases each). The V gene's germline CDR1 is SGHRS and CDR2 YFSETQ. Trimming took 1 base from V and 2 from J, leaving 10 bases between them. CDR3 size: 14 residues.

This chain joins TRBV4-2 and TRBJ2-7; 12 bases map to TRBD2. With V trimmed by 4 bases and J by 3 bases, 4 bases remained unmatched. The germline V gene encodes CDR1 LGHNA and CDR2 YNFKEQ. The CDR3 has 15 residues. In DNA form, the CDR3 reads TGTGCCAGCAGCCCCGCTAGCGGGAGGGTCTACGAGCAGTACTTC. Encoded protein: CASSPASGRVYEQYF.

The V call is TRBV4-1, the J call TRBJ2-7; TRBD2 aligns across 7 bases. This CDR3 has 17 amino acids. Germline V lookup: CDR1 MGHRA, CDR2 YSYEKL. Trimming took 0 bases from V and 2 from J; bases not matched to a gene: 10. CDR3: CASSQDRLGAGTYEQYF. CDR3 nucleotides: TGCGCCAGCAGCCAAGATCGTTTAGGAGCGGGGACCTACGAGCAGTACTTC.

This chain links TRBV6-6 with TRBJ2-1; a weak D match, TRBD1 (6 bases). From germline, CDR1 is MNHNY and CDR2 SVGAGI (reference sequence). Trimming removed 6 bases at V and 6 bases at J, with 9 bases between. CDR3 length equals 12 residues. The CDR3 is CASRRDINEQFF. The CDR3 DNA follows: TGTGCCAGCAGACGGGACATCAATGAGCAGTTCTTC.

V is TRBV5-1 and J is TRBJ2-3; D may be TRBD1 (6 bases). The ends were cut back, 1 base at V and 1 base at J, with 10 bases in the middle. CDR3 length: 15 amino acids. In germline, CDR1 is SGHRS, CDR2 YFSETQ. The CDR3 loop is CASSLLGAGTDTQYF. The CDR3 nucleotides are TGCGCCAGCAGCTTGTTGGGGGCCGGCACAGATACGCAGTATTTT.

V is TRBV5-1 and J is TRBJ2-3; D gene ambiguous. The CDR3 has 14 amino acids. CDR1 and CDR2 (germline): SGHRS, YFSETQ. V was cut by 6 bases and J by 4 bases, with 15 bases left in between. The CDR3 region is CASMATPTSDTQYF. For the CDR3, the DNA is TGCGCCAGCATGGCGACACCGACGTCAGATACGCAGTATTTT.

The chain carries TRBV11-2 and TRBJ2-1, with 10 bases identical to TRBD2. This CDR3 has 15 residues. Germline V gene lookup returns CDR1 SGHAT and CDR2 FQNNGV. The ends lost 5 bases at V and 9 bases at J; junction bases unmatched: 10. The CDR3 region has the DNA TGTGCCAGCAGCAAATCCGGGACTAGCGAACGTGAGCAGTTCTTC. This sequence encodes CASSKSGTSEREQFF.

This clone has more than one count but fewer than ten. The chain has TRBV7-7 and TRBJ2-5; the match to TRBD1 covers 9 bases. The length of the CDR3 is 13 residues. Looked up from germline, CDR1 is SSHAT and CDR2 is FNYEAQ (reference sequence). Germline trimming cut 3 bases from V and 5 bases from J; bases unmatched to any gene: 1. CDR3 DNA sequence: TGTGCCAGCAGCTTGGACAGGGGTGAGACCCAGTACTTC. It yields the protein CASSLDRGETQYF.

The chain joins TRBV11-2 to TRBJ2-7, with D perhaps matching TRBD1 (6 bases). The CDR3 runs 14 residues. Germline values: CDR1 SGHAT, CDR2 FQNNGV. Trimming pared 4 bases from V and 4 bases from J, leaving 14 bases between. CDR3 DNA sequence: TGTGCCAGCAGCTCGGACAGAGCTTTTTACGAGCAGTACTTC. Residues: CASSSDRAFYEQYF.

This clone showed up many times. The V call is TRBV2, the J call TRBJ2-7; 7 nucleotides match TRBD2. With V trimmed by 6 bases and J by 7 bases, 9 bases remained unmatched. This CDR3 comprises 13 residues. Germline V gene lookup returns CDR1 SNHLY and CDR2 FYNNEI. The CDR3 nucleotides are TGTGCCAGCAGGCCCTCACAGCGGGGAGAGCAGTACTTC. Translation gives CASRPSQRGEQYF.

The chain uses TRBV30 and TRBJ2-5; 15 positions agree with TRBD2. V lost 1 base, J lost 1 base, and 10 bases stayed unmatched. Per germline, CDR1 GTSNPN and CDR2 SVGIG (reference sequence). The CDR3 is 19 amino acids. The CDR3, as DNA: TGTGCCTGGAGTGCCGCGAAAGGACTAGCGGGAGGGGTCCAAGAGACCCAGTACTTC. This gives the protein CAWSAAKGLAGGVQETQYF.

The chain carries TRBV5-6 and TRBJ2-1; D might be TRBD1 or TRBD2, each matching 5 bases. The germline gives CDR1 SGHDT, CDR2 YYEEEE. Between the trimmed V and J ends, which lost 4 bases and 4 bases, there was a span of 15 bases. This CDR3 comprises 15 residues. The CDR3 sequence: CASSIDTWGYNEQFF. CDR3 nucleotides: TGTGCCAGCAGCATCGACACCTGGGGGTACAATGAGCAGTTCTTC.